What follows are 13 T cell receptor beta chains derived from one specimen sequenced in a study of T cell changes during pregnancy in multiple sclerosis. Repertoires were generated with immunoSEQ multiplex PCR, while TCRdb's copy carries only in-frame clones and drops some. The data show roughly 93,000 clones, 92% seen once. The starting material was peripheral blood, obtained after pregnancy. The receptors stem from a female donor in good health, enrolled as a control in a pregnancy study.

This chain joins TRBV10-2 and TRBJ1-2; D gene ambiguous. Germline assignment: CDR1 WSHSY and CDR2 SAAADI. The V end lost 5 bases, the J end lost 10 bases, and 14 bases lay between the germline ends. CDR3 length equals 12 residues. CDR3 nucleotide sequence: TGCGCCAGCAGTCCTAGCGGGTTTACCTACACCTTC. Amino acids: CASSPSGFTYTF.

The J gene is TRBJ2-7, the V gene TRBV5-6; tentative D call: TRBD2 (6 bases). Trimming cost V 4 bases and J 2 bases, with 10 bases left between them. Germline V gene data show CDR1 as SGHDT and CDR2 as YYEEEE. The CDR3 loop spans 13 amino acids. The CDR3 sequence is CASSPEGAYEQYF. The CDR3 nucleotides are TGTGCCAGCAGCCCGGAGGGTGCCTACGAGCAGTACTTC.

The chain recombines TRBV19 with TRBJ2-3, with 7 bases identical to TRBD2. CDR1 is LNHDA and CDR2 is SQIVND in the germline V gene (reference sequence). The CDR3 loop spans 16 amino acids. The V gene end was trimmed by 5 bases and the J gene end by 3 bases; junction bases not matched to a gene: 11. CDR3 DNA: TGTGCCAGTAGTGGTTGGAGTAGCGGGCTAACAGATACGCAGTATTTT. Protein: CASSGWSSGLTDTQYF. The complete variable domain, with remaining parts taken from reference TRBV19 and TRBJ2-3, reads DGGITQSPKYLFRKEGQNVTLSCEQNLNHDAMYWYRQDPGQGLRLIYYSQIVNDFQKGDIAEGYSVSREKKESFPLTVTSAQKNPTAFYLCASSGWSSGLTDTQYFGPGTRLTVL.

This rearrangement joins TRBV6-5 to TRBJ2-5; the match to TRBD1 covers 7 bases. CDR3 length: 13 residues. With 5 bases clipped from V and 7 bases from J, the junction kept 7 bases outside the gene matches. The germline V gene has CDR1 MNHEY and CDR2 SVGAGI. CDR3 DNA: TGTGCCAGCAGTCCACAGGGGACGGCGACCCAGTACTTC. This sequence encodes CASSPQGTATQYF.

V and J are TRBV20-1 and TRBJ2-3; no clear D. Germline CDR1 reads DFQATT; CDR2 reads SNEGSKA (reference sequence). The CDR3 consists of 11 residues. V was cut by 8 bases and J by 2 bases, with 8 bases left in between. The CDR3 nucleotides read TGCAGTACGAGATCCACAGATACGCAGTATTTT. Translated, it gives CSTRSTDTQYF.

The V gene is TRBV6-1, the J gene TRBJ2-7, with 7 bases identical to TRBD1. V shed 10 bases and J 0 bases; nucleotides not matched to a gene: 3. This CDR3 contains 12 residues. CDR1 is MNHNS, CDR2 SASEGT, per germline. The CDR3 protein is CAIAGGSYEQYF. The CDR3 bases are TGTGCCATCGCAGGGGGCTCCTACGAGCAGTACTTC.

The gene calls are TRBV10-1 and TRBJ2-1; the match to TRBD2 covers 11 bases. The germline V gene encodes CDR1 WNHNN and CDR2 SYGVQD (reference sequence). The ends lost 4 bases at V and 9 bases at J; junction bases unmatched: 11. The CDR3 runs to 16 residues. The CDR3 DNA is TGCGCCAGCAGTGTAATTCTAGCGGGAGGTTGGATTGAGCAGTTCTTC. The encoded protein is CASSVILAGGWIEQFF.

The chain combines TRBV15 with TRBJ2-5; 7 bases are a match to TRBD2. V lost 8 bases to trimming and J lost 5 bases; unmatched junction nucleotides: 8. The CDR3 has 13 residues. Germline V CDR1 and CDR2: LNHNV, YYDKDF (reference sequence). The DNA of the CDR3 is TGTGCCACCCTGGGAGGGATCAGGGAGACCCAGTACTTC. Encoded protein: CATLGGIRETQYF.

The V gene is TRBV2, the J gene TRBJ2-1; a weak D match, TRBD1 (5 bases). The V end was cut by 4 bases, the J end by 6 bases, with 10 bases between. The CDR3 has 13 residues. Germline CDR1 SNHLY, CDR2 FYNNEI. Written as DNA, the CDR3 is TGTGCCAGCAGTGGTCAGGGATTCAATGAGCAGTTCTTC. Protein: CASSGQGFNEQFF.

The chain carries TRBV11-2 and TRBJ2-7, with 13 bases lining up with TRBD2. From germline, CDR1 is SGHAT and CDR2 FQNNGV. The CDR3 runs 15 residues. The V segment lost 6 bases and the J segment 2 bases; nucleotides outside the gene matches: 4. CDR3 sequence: CASRTSGRLPYEQYF. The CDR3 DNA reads TGTGCCAGCAGGACTAGCGGGAGGCTCCCCTACGAGCAGTACTTC.

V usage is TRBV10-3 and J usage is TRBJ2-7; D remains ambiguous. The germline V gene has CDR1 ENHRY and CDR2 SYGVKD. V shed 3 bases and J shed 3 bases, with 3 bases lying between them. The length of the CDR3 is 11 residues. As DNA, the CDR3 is TGTGCCATCAGTGACAGCTACGAGCAGTACTTC. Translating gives CAISDSYEQYF.

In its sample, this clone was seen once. The CDR3 coding sequence is TGTGCCAGCTCCGGGGAGGGAGGTGGGTACACTGAAGCTTTCTTT. This gives the protein CASSGEGGGYTEAFF. V gene TRBV19 combines with J gene TRBJ1-1; D gene ambiguous. CDR1 LNHDA and CDR2 SQIVND come from the germline V gene (reference sequence). The V gene lost 9 bases and the J gene lost 3 bases, with 20 bases spanning the gap. The CDR3 length is 15 residues.

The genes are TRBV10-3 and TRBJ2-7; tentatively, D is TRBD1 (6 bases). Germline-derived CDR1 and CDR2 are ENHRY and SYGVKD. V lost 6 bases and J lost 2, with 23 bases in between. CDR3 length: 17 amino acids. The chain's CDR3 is CAISKSTGTLGTYEQYF. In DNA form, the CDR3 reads TGTGCCATCAGCAAATCCACAGGGACCCTGGGCACCTACGAGCAGTACTTC.